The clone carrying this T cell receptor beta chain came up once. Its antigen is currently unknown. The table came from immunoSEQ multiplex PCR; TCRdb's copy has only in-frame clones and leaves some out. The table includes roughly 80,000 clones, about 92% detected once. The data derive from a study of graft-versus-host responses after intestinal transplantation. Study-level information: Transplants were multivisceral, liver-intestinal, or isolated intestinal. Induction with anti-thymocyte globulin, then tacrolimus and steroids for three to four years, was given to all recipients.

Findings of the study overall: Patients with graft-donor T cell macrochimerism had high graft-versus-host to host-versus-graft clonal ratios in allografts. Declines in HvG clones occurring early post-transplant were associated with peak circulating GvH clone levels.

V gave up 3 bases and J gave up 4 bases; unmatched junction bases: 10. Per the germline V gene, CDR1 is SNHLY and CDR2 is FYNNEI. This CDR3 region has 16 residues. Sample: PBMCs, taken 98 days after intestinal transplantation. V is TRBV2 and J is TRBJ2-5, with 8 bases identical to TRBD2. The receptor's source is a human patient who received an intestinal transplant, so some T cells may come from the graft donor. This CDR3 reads CASSDPRGEGGETQYF. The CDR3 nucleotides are TGTGCCAGCAGTGATCCGCGGGGGGAAGGGGGAGAGACCCAGTACTTC.